The source of this T cell receptor beta chain is a study of vaccination effects on CD4 cells after COVID-19. Looking at the study overall: Antigen-specific CD4+ T cells expanded by the ViraFEST assay with viral peptide pools were then sequenced.

Details on this clone: Its target is unknown.

Here immunoSEQ multiplex PCR was the method, and the copy in TCRdb shows in-frame clones only, minus some. The sample lists tens of thousands of clones; under 80% were seen once. The CDR3 has 17 amino acids. V shed 0 bases and J 5 bases; nucleotides not matched to a gene: 6. Germline V gives CDR1 MGHRA, CDR2 YSYEKL. Isolation of CD4+ T cells took place after approximately 10 days of culture. It was two doses of either the BNT162b2 or mRNA-1273 vaccine that participants received. The input for sequencing was CD4+ T cells from PBMCs cultured without peptide, taken after COVID-19 vaccination. This receptor was identified in a human donor who received a COVID-19 vaccine. This rearrangement joins TRBV4-1 to TRBJ1-6, with 8 positions matching TRBD1. CDR3 region: CASSQDSPGGNNSPLHF. The DNA for the CDR3 is TGCGCCAGCAGCCAAGATTCCCCAGGGGGCAATAATTCACCCCTCCACTTT.